This T cell receptor beta chain comes out of a study of human T cells and chemical hapten exposure. Time point denoted: pre-sensitization, week 0. Noted treatment: therapeutic diphenylcyclopropenone sensitization with weekly scalp DPC. In germline, CDR1 is SGDLS, CDR2 YYNGEE. Trimming took 0 bases from V and 6 from J; bases not matched to a gene: 9. The CDR3 totals 17 residues. TCRdb independently ran MiXCR on the RACE reads; one entry per CDR3 protein. Here the sample spans about 260,000 distinct CDR3 sequences, roughly 8.9% being singletons. The TCR was taken from a woman aged 40 to 50 with alopecia areata. Some clones in this sample may be carry-over from other donors' samples. This chain uses TRBV9 with TRBJ2-1, with 10 bases fitting TRBD2. Sequenced material: whole blood, taken in connection with sensitization to the hapten diphenylcyclopropenone (DPC). The CDR3 sequence: CASSVAIFASGGNEQFF. The CDR3 DNA is TGTGCCAGCAGCGTAGCGATTTTTGCTAGCGGGGGCAATGAGCAGTTCTTC.